The 25 T cell receptor beta chains below were found in one sample sequenced in a study of T-cell reconstitution after alpha-beta-depleted transplantation in children. Unique molecular identifiers were incorporated when the TCRbeta library was constructed. MiXCR was run by TCRdb on the PCR reads, yielding one entry per CDR3 protein. Here the sample spans fewer than 550,000 distinct CDR3 sequences, around 9.9% being singletons. Specimen: PBMCs from the stem cell graft donor, collected from the stem cell graft. These receptor sequences come from a human donor who donated a stem cell graft to a child with acute myeloid leukemia.

The V call is TRBV6-2 or TRBV6-3, the J call TRBJ2-7, with TRBD2 identical over 10 bases. This CDR3 contains 14 residues. The V gene end was trimmed by 6 bases and the J gene end by 7 bases; junction bases not matched to a gene: 9. Germline CDR1 is MNHEY and CDR2 is SVGEGT. The CDR3 DNA is TGTGCCAGCAGAATCCAGCGGGAGGGCCGGGAGCAGTACTTC. This sequence encodes CASRIQREGREQYF.

The chain carries TRBV5-4 and TRBJ2-3; 7 positions agree with TRBD2. Germline loops: CDR1 SGHNT, CDR2 YYREEE (reference sequence). J lost 0 bases, V lost 7 bases, and 8 bases had no gene match. This CDR3 is 15 amino acids long. The chain's CDR3 is CASLRAGTSTDTQYF. For the CDR3, the DNA is TGTGCCAGCCTTAGAGCGGGGACTAGCACAGATACGCAGTATTTT.

This clonotype appeared many times. The chain joins TRBV5-5 to TRBJ1-4; TRBD1 might be the D (5 bases). Trimming removed 2 bases at V and 5 bases at J, with 13 bases between. CDR3 length: 15 amino acids. CDR1 is SGHKS and CDR2 is YYEKEE in the germline V gene (reference sequence). The CDR3 loop reads CASSLTGRTNEKLFF. The CDR3 DNA reads as TGTGCCAGCAGCTTAACAGGACGGACAAATGAAAAACTGTTTTTT.

The gene calls are TRBV30 and TRBJ1-2; possible D gene TRBD1, 5 bases. CDR1 and CDR2 (germline): GTSNPN, SVGIG (reference sequence). Between the trimmed V and J ends, which lost 2 bases and 6 bases, there was a span of 19 bases. CDR3 length: 15 amino acids. CDR3 bases: TGTGCCTGGAGTTACTGGGACCAATCGGCGAATGGCTACACCTTC. Protein sequence: CAWSYWDQSANGYTF.

V gene TRBV12-5 combines with J gene TRBJ2-6, with 7 bases fitting TRBD2. The CDR3 loop spans 16 amino acids. Trimming at V came to 5 bases and at J to 0 bases, leaving 4 bases not matched to a gene. The V gene's germline CDR1 is LGHNT and CDR2 FRNRAP. The CDR3 protein is CASGLTGGSGANVLTF. The CDR3 region has the DNA TGTGCTAGTGGTCTCACGGGGGGCTCTGGGGCCAACGTCCTGACTTTC.

The V and J genes are TRBV20-1 and TRBJ2-5; 9 positions match TRBD1. Germline V gene sequence: CDR1 DFQATT, CDR2 SNEGSKA (reference sequence). The CDR3 sequence is 16 residues long. V shed 3 bases, J shed 0 bases, and the junction held 8 bases outside the gene matches. CDR3 nucleotide sequence: TGCAGTGCTAGTATCCCGACAGGGGGAAACCAAGAGACCCAGTACTTC. This translates into CSASIPTGGNQETQYF.

The chain carries TRBV12-3 or TRBV12-4 and TRBJ2-5, with TRBD2 matching 8 bases. The CDR3 is 15 residues long. The J segment lost 2 bases and the V segment lost 6 bases, leaving 8 bases of the junction unmatched. Written as DNA, the CDR3 is TGTGCCAGCAGCCCGGGGGGGCAAACTCAAGAGACCCAGTACTTC. This encodes CASSPGGQTQETQYF.

This CDR3 is CASSLGTRPEQFF. The CDR3 DNA reads as TGTGCCAGCAGCTTAGGGACTAGACCTGAGCAGTTCTTC. The chain couples TRBV7-9 to TRBJ2-1; 7 bases match TRBD2. Looked up from germline, CDR1 is SEHNR and CDR2 is FQNEAQ (reference sequence). V lost 1 base, J lost 9 bases, and 3 bases stayed unmatched. This CDR3 comprises 13 residues.

This clonotype was counted ten times or more. The chain links TRBV5-1 to TRBJ2-3; D unclear. Germline V gene lookup returns CDR1 SGHRS and CDR2 YFSETQ. This CDR3 spans 15 amino acids. V lost 5 bases and J lost 4, with 17 bases in between. The CDR3 reads CASSDRRHGSDTQYF. The CDR3 DNA sequence: TGCGCCAGCAGTGACCGGCGCCACGGATCAGATACGCAGTATTTT.

This clonotype was seen a handful of times. The chain is built from TRBV7-2 and TRBJ2-4; 7 bases line up with TRBD2. This CDR3 spans 17 amino acids. The V gene's germline CDR1 is SGHTA and CDR2 FQGNSA. V shed 1 base, J shed 0 bases, and the junction held 6 bases outside the gene matches. CDR3 residues: CASSLGPGEGAKNIQYF. The DNA of the CDR3 is TGTGCCAGCAGCTTAGGCCCCGGGGAGGGAGCCAAAAACATTCAGTACTTC.

The chain combines TRBV11-1 with TRBJ1-1; TRBD1 matches 8 bases. CDR1 is SGHAT, CDR2 FQDESV, per germline (reference sequence). V lost 3 bases and J lost 0; bases outside the gene matches: 12. CDR3 length equals 18 residues. The CDR3 protein is CASSLGAGTGRMNTEAFF. The DNA of the CDR3 is TGTGCCAGCAGCTTGGGGGCCGGGACAGGAAGGATGAACACTGAAGCTTTCTTT.

This clonotype was seen more than once but under ten times. This rearrangement joins TRBV5-4 to TRBJ2-7; the match to TRBD2 covers 13 bases. Trimming removed 7 bases from V and 2 bases from J; junction bases left unmatched: 0. The CDR3 has 13 residues. Germline assignment: CDR1 SGHNT and CDR2 YYREEE (reference sequence). CDR3 bases: TGTGCCAGCGGACTAGCGGGGGCCTACGAGCAGTACGTC. It yields the protein CASGLAGAYEQYV.

This clonotype turned up a few times. V is TRBV10-3 and J is TRBJ2-7; tentative D call: TRBD2 (6 bases). This CDR3 region has 16 residues. Germline CDR1 ENHRY, CDR2 SYGVKD. Trimming took off 5 bases at V and 3 bases at J, with 20 bases between the two ends. DNA of the CDR3: TGTGCCATCAGTATTCTACCCCAGGCTAGCGACTACGAGCAGTACTTC. Protein product: CAISILPQASDYEQYF.

The chain links TRBV21-1 to TRBJ1-5; the D call TRBD1 from the table was never checked on the DNA. TRBV21-1 is given as a pseudogene. The CDR3 covers 13 residues. CDR3 sequence reads: CANTTGESQPQHF. DNA for the CDR3: TGTGCCAACACGACAGGGGAGTCACAGCCCCAGCATTTT.

Only a few counts were recorded for this clonotype. The chain joins TRBV29-1 to TRBJ2-7, with unresolved D. Germline V gene sequence: CDR1 SQVTM, CDR2 ANQGSEA. Trimming removed 1 base at V and 3 bases at J, with 19 bases between. The CDR3 is 16 residues long. The CDR3 DNA reads as TGCAGCGTTGAAGGCCCGTGGCTGAGATTAAGCTACGAGCAGTACGTC. Its protein product is CSVEGPWLRLSYEQYV.

This clonotype was detected a few times. The V and J genes are TRBV11-1 and TRBJ2-5, with a possible D match to TRBD1 (6 bases). V lost 5 bases, J lost 1 base, and 11 bases lay in between. CDR1 and CDR2 (germline): SGHAT, FQDESV (reference sequence). This CDR3 comprises 14 residues. CDR3 bases: TGTGCCAGCAGCCCAAACAGGGTCCAAGAGACCCAGTACTTC. Translation: CASSPNRVQETQYF.

This clonotype occurred a few times. The rearrangement joins TRBV20-1 to TRBJ2-3; possibly TRBD1 for D (6 bases). The CDR3 sequence is 14 residues long. Trimming removed 6 bases at V and 0 bases at J, with 13 bases between. Germline CDR1 reads DFQATT; CDR2 reads SNEGSKA (reference sequence). CDR3 residues: CSATGTPSTDTQYF. DNA of the CDR3: TGCAGTGCAACCGGGACACCTAGCACAGATACGCAGTATTTT.

The rearrangement links TRBV5-1 to TRBJ1-2, with 8 bases that match TRBD1. V dropped 5 bases and J dropped 4; count of bases not matched to a gene: 7. The CDR3 consists of 14 residues. Germline CDR1 reads SGHRS; CDR2 reads YFSETQ. This CDR3 is CASRETGDGYGYTF. As DNA, the CDR3 is TGCGCCAGCAGAGAGACAGGGGACGGCTATGGCTACACCTTC.

There are many counts of this clonotype. The CDR3 region has the DNA TGCGCCAGCAGCTTGGGGGCGGGAGGCCCTGCCTTTGGAAACATTCAGTACTTC. Protein: CASSLGAGGPAFGNIQYF. The chain combines TRBV5-1 with TRBJ2-4; TRBD2 matches at 8 bases. The CDR3 has 18 amino acids. Germline CDR1 reads SGHRS; CDR2 reads YFSETQ. V dropped 0 bases and J dropped 6; count of bases not matched to a gene: 14.

The rearrangement links TRBV29-1 to TRBJ1-2; D not resolved. From germline, CDR1 is SQVTM and CDR2 ANQGSEA. CDR3 size: 12 residues. The V and J ends lost 1 base and 3 bases respectively, with 6 bases between them. The DNA of the CDR3 is TGCAGCGTTGAAGGGCTGCACTATGGCTACACCTTC. Amino acid sequence: CSVEGLHYGYTF.

This chain connects TRBV5-1 to TRBJ2-3; possible D gene TRBD1, 6 bases. The CDR3 extends over 14 amino acids. Germline V lookup: CDR1 SGHRS, CDR2 YFSETQ. Trimming took off 5 bases at V and 2 bases at J, with 12 bases between the two ends. This chain's CDR3 is CASRTGPPTDTQYF. CDR3 DNA sequence: TGCGCCAGCAGAACAGGGCCGCCCACAGATACGCAGTATTTT.

This clonotype has a handful of counts. V and J are TRBV11-2 and TRBJ2-1; D gene unclear. Trimming took off 3 bases at V and 0 bases at J, with 9 bases between the two ends. This CDR3 has 15 residues. CDR1 is SGHAT, CDR2 FQNNGV, per germline. The DNA for the CDR3 is TGTGCCAGCAGCTTTTCAGTGGGCTCCTACAATGAGCAGTTCTTC. Its protein product is CASSFSVGSYNEQFF.

This clonotype was recorded at least ten times. The rearrangement links TRBV29-1 to TRBJ2-2; D call uncertain. Trimming cost V 0 bases and J 6 bases, with 11 bases left between them. Germline-derived CDR1 and CDR2 are SQVTM and ANQGSEA. CDR3 length equals 14 residues. CDR3 sequence reads: CSVEELRSSGELFF. The CDR3 nucleotides are TGCAGCGTTGAAGAACTTCGGAGTTCCGGGGAGCTGTTTTTT.

In its sample, this clonotype was seen many times. The chain is built from TRBV5-1 and TRBJ2-2; D is uncertain. This CDR3 comprises 14 residues. V lost 0 bases and J lost 1, with 4 bases in between. Per germline, CDR1 SGHRS and CDR2 YFSETQ. This CDR3 reads CASSLGVNTGELFF. CDR3 in DNA: TGCGCCAGCAGCTTGGGGGTGAACACCGGGGAGCTGTTTTTT.

The rearrangement joins TRBV12-3 or TRBV12-4 to TRBJ2-2, with 10 nucleotides matching TRBD1. V gave up 3 bases and J gave up 5 bases; unmatched junction bases: 6. CDR3 size: 16 residues. CDR3 nucleotide sequence: TGTGCCAGCAGTTTCGGGACAGGGGAAAGTACCGGGGAGCTGTTTTTT. Encoded protein: CASSFGTGESTGELFF.